Shown below are 13 T cell receptor beta chains from a single sample sequenced in a study of control samples from healthy donors and cancer patients. Repertoires were generated with immunoSEQ multiplex PCR, while TCRdb's copy carries only in-frame clones and drops some. There are around 48,000 clones in the sample; more than 85% occur only once, and roughly a quarter lies in the top ten. The source material was PBMCs. These receptors were taken from a woman aged 45-59 years with head and neck cancer.

The gene calls are TRBV11-1 and TRBJ2-3; D ambiguous. The ends were cut back, 7 bases at V and 0 bases at J, with 2 bases in the middle. The CDR3 contains 11 residues. The V gene's germline CDR1 is SGHAT and CDR2 FQDESV (reference sequence). CDR3 sequence (DNA): TGTGCCAGCAAAAGCACAGATACGCAGTATTTT. Protein: CASKSTDTQYF.

This chain connects TRBV7-9 to TRBJ2-1, with TRBD2 matching 8 bases. The ends lost 6 bases at V and 9 bases at J; junction bases unmatched: 4. The germline V gene encodes CDR1 SEHNR and CDR2 FQNEAQ (reference sequence). The CDR3 runs to 12 residues. CDR3 bases: TGTGCCAGCAGTTTTAGCGGGATTGAGCAGTTCTTC. This encodes CASSFSGIEQFF.

The chain has TRBV2 and TRBJ2-7, with D maybe TRBD2 (5 bases). V dropped 6 bases and J dropped 3 bases, with 9 bases sitting between them. CDR1 SNHLY and CDR2 FYNNEI come from the germline V gene. This CDR3 is built from 12 residues. Here the CDR3 DNA reads TGTGCCAGCAGCTCCGACTACTACGAGCAGTACTTC. Its translation: CASSSDYYEQYF.

The chain recombines TRBV28 with TRBJ2-1; possibly TRBD2 for D (6 bases). The V gene's germline CDR1 is MDHEN and CDR2 SYDVKM. This CDR3 contains 14 residues. V was pared by 2 bases and J by 15 bases, with 20 bases between. The CDR3 here is CASSLKGLGLEGFF. The DNA of the CDR3 is TGTGCCAGCAGTTTAAAGGGACTGGGATTAGAGGGGTTCTTC.

CDR3 loop: CAISDPGATQYF. The CDR3 DNA is TGTGCCATCAGTGACCCGGGGGCTACGCAGTATTTT. The chain joins TRBV10-3 to TRBJ2-3, with D possibly called TRBD1 or TRBD2 (6 bases each). The V gene lost 3 bases and the J gene lost 8 bases, with 9 bases spanning the gap. The germline gives CDR1 ENHRY, CDR2 SYGVKD. CDR3 length: 12 residues.

This clone has more than one count but fewer than ten. The rearrangement joins TRBV19 to TRBJ2-5, with D possibly being TRBD2 (5 bases). V lost 3 bases and J lost 4, with 18 bases in between. CDR3 length equals 16 residues. Germline V lookup: CDR1 LNHDA, CDR2 SQIVND (reference sequence). The CDR3 sequence: CASSMGFSRRRETQYF. The CDR3, as DNA: TGTGCCAGTAGTATGGGATTCTCCCGGAGGCGAGAGACCCAGTACTTC.

The gene calls are TRBV5-4 and TRBJ1-6; a possible D gene is TRBD1 (5 bases). CDR3 length: 17 amino acids. Per germline, CDR1 SGHNT and CDR2 YYREEE (reference sequence). V was clipped by 1 base and J by 4 bases, with 15 bases between them. Here the CDR3 DNA reads TGTGCCAGCAGCTTGAGGGCAGGGCCTGAGTATAATTCACCCCTCCACTTT. This encodes CASSLRAGPEYNSPLHF.

The V gene is TRBV6-1, the J gene TRBJ1-5; D is undetermined. Germline V lookup: CDR1 MNHNS, CDR2 SASEGT. CDR3 length: 16 amino acids. Trimming shortened V by 4 bases and J by 7 bases, and 20 bases separated the two germline ends. CDR3 loop: CASSVAHGEGTQPQHF. The DNA for the CDR3 is TGTGCCAGCAGTGTTGCTCATGGGGAGGGTACGCAGCCCCAGCATTTT.

V and J are TRBV28 and TRBJ1-2, with D perhaps TRBD1 (5 bases). CDR3 length equals 11 residues. Germline CDR1 and CDR2: MDHEN and SYDVKM. The V end lost 11 bases, the J end lost 7 bases, and 14 bases lay between the germline ends. CDR3 sequence: CALFIGAGYTF. The CDR3 region has the DNA TGTGCCCTATTTATCGGGGCTGGCTACACCTTC.

This clone was counted once. This sequence joins TRBV27 and TRBJ1-2, with 9 bases lining up with TRBD1. The V and J ends lost 5 bases and 8 bases, in that order; junction bases with no gene match: 6. Germline V lookup: CDR1 MNHEY, CDR2 SMNVEV (reference sequence). The CDR3 consists of 13 residues. The CDR3 DNA follows: TGTGCCAGCAGTACGGGACAGGGTCGAGGCTACACCTTC. Amino acids: CASSTGQGRGYTF.

The chain combines TRBV28 with TRBJ2-7; D remains unclear. Germline V gives CDR1 MDHEN, CDR2 SYDVKM. Trimming pared 6 bases from V and 2 bases from J, leaving 11 bases between. The CDR3 length is 13 residues. The CDR3, as DNA: TGTGCCAGCAGAAATAGCTTAACCTACGAGCAGTACTTC. Its protein product is CASRNSLTYEQYF. The entire variable domain, with the rest obtained from reference TRBV28 and TRBJ2-7, is as follows: DVKVTQSSRYLVKRTGEKVFLECVQDMDHENMFWYRQDPGLGLRLIYFSYDVKMKEKGDIPEGYSVSREKKERFSLILESASTNQTSMYLCASRNSLTYEQYFGPGTRLTVT.

The chain joins TRBV18 to TRBJ2-1, with 8 nucleotides matching TRBD1. Trimming at V came to 4 bases and at J to 1 base, leaving 3 bases not matched to a gene. Germline values: CDR1 KGHSH, CDR2 LQKENI. The CDR3 sequence is 15 residues long. CDR3 residues: CASSQDRGSYNEQFF. In nucleotides, the CDR3 is TGTGCCAGCTCACAAGACAGGGGTTCCTACAATGAGCAGTTCTTC.

The chain has TRBV9 and TRBJ2-1; TRBD2 matches 13 bases. Germline CDR1 is SGDLS and CDR2 is YYNGEE. The CDR3 totals 15 residues. V gave up 4 bases and J gave up 12 bases; unmatched junction bases: 10. The CDR3 DNA reads TGTGCCAGCAGCCCCCGGACTAGCGGGGGCGGGGTGCAGTTCTTC. Amino acid sequence: CASSPRTSGGGVQFF.